Below are 23 T cell receptor beta chains sequenced from a single sample in a study of immune characterization of retroperitoneal liposarcoma. TCRdb reanalysed the PCR reads using MiXCR and keeps one entry per CDR3 protein. The sample consists of about 12,000 distinct CDR3 sequences, 45% to 50% of them appearing once. The sample comprised tumor tissue. Receptors originate from a female donor with retroperitoneal liposarcoma.

In this sample, this clonotype turned up a few times. The DNA for the CDR3 is TGTGCCAGCAGCTTTAGCACGGGACAGAAGGCCTACGAGCAGTTCTTC. Residues: CASSFSTGQKAYEQFF. This chain connects TRBV7-2 to TRBJ2-1, with 7 bases that match TRBD1. V dropped 3 bases and J dropped 10; count of bases not matched to a gene: 15. This CDR3 spans 16 amino acids. CDR1 is SGHTA, CDR2 FQGNSA, per germline.

Concerning this clonotype itself: This clone may be a read error of a much larger clone one base away. This chain uses TRBV6-1 with TRBJ1-4, with D possibly TRBD1 on 5 matching bases. Germline CDR1 is MNHNS and CDR2 is SASEGT. This CDR3 is built from 16 residues. The chain's CDR3 is CVSSEFGGGLNEKLFF. The CDR3 DNA reads TGTGTCAGCAGTGAATTCGGGGGGGGGTTAAATGAAAAACTGTTTTTT.

On this clonotype: One end of the junction is discordant with germline, which a read error may explain. This chain joins TRBV6-6 and TRBJ2-1; no clear D. The DNA end favors TRBJ2-7, so the J call may be wrong. Germline lookup yields CDR1 MNHNY and CDR2 SVGAGI (reference sequence). This CDR3 region has 14 residues. Here the CDR3 reads CASSESGRYYGQYF. The CDR3 DNA is TGTGCCAGCAGTGAATCCGGAAGGTACTACGGGCAGTACTTC.

The chain has TRBV6-2 or TRBV6-3 and TRBJ1-6; D ambiguous. V gave up 7 bases and J gave up 4 bases, with 8 bases separating them. This CDR3 has 13 residues. Germline values: CDR1 MNHEY, CDR2 SVGEGT. The chain's CDR3 is CASTLQYNSPLHF. The CDR3 nucleotides are TGTGCCAGCACCTTACAATATAATTCACCCCTCCACTTT.

This clonotype showed up just a few times. This chain connects TRBV6-2 or TRBV6-3 to TRBJ2-1, with D perhaps given as TRBD1 or TRBD2 (6 bases each). The DNA end favors TRBJ2-7, so the J call may be wrong. The CDR3 length is 14 residues. Looked up from germline, CDR1 is MNHEY and CDR2 is SVGEGT. The CDR3 protein is CASSYSGGIYEQYF. Written as DNA, the CDR3 is TGTGCCAGCAGTTACTCGGGGGGCATCTACGAGCAGTACTTC.

The chain has TRBV6-6 and TRBJ1-1; the D is unclear. Germline V gene data show CDR1 as MNHNY and CDR2 as SVGAGI (reference sequence). The V end lost 7 bases, the J end lost 5 bases, and 8 bases lay between the germline ends. This CDR3 is 11 amino acids long. CDR3 loop: CASMDQTEAFF. DNA of the CDR3: TGTGCCAGCATGGATCAGACTGAAGCTTTCTTT.

In its sample, this clonotype was seen once. At one end the junction does not follow the germline gene, possibly because of a read error. The chain is built from TRBV4-1 and TRBJ2-3, with D hard to call. This CDR3 region has 14 residues. CDR1 and CDR2 from the germline V gene are MGHRA and YSYEKL. The CDR3 region is CASSQGTYTDTQYF. The CDR3 DNA follows: TGTGCCAGCAGCCAAGGAACTTACACAGATACGCAGTATTTT.

V is TRBV7-6 and J is TRBJ2-1; 13 bases are a match to TRBD2. TRBJ2-7 matches the DNA end more closely, so the J call is doubtful. The CDR3 is made up of 22 amino acids. The germline gives CDR1 SGHVS, CDR2 FNYEAQ. The chain's CDR3 is CASSLIGAVGLAGESSYNEQYF. The CDR3 DNA sequence: TGTGCCAGCAGCCTCATAGGGGCCGTAGGACTAGCGGGAGAGAGCTCCTACAATGAGCAGTACTTC.

V and J are TRBV27 and TRBJ2-1, with TRBD2 identical over 8 bases. The V and J ends lost 10 bases and 2 bases, in that order; junction bases with no gene match: 10. The CDR3 sequence is 15 residues long. Germline CDR1 MNHEY, CDR2 SMNVEV (reference sequence). CDR3 in amino acids: CATGKRERTYNEQFF. The CDR3 bases are TGTGCCACGGGGAAGCGGGAGCGAACCTACAATGAGCAGTTCTTC.

The rearrangement uses TRBV12-3 or TRBV12-4 and TRBJ2-1; D unresolved. The J call could be wrong; TRBJ2-7 is a better fit for the DNA end. The CDR3 contains 14 residues. The CDR3 nucleotides read TGTGCCAGCAGTTTAGCGGGTGGCCCCTACGAGCAGTACTTC. Its protein product is CASSLAGGPYEQYF.

The chain employs TRBV10-2 and TRBJ2-7; 9 bases align to TRBD2. V lost 5 bases, J lost 3 bases, and 8 bases stayed unmatched. Germline V gene lookup returns CDR1 WSHSY and CDR2 SAAADI. The length of the CDR3 is 15 residues. CDR3 sequence reads: CASSKGAGGLYEQYF. The CDR3 DNA reads as TGCGCCAGCAGTAAGGGAGCGGGAGGTCTCTACGAGCAGTACTTC.

The rearrangement uses TRBV6-6 and TRBJ2-1, with D hard to call. Germline loops: CDR1 MNHNY, CDR2 SVGAGI (reference sequence). V was pared by 0 bases and J by 6 bases, with 18 bases between. The length of the CDR3 is 17 residues. The CDR3 DNA reads TGTGCCAGCAGTTACTCGAAGTTTGCTATAGGGTTCAATGAGCAGTTCTTC. Protein product: CASSYSKFAIGFNEQFF.

The chain joins TRBV7-2 to TRBJ2-4, with D hard to call. Germline assignment: CDR1 SGHTA and CDR2 FQGNSA. The V and J ends lost 3 bases and 13 bases respectively, with 19 bases between them. The CDR3 totals 14 residues. In nucleotides, the CDR3 is TGTGCCAGCAGCTTCGGGCCAGAATACAATGAGCAGTACTTC. It translates to CASSFGPEYNEQYF.

To note about this clonotype: The CDR3 end shows no conserved phenylalanine or tryptophan, and so a read error is likely. No DNA is shown, since the ends of the CDR3 on it are uncertain; the CDR3 is the one TCRdb lists. The chain has TRBV6-1 and TRBJ2-1; TRBD2 reflects the table's D call only, with no check against the DNA. Both ends counted, the CDR3 spans 16 residues. Germline lookup yields CDR1 MNHNS and CDR2 SASEGT. The CDR3 spells CARSWSRGGSVSEQVV.

This clonotype has just one count. The final CDR3 position lacks the conserved phenylalanine or tryptophan, pointing to a likely read error. The DNA is left out, because the CDR3 cannot be placed on it with certainty; the CDR3 is given as TCRdb lists it. The chain is built from TRBV6-8 and TRBJ2-1. CDR1 is MNHGY, CDR2 SAAAGT, per germline. The CDR3 is 14 amino acids in total, end residues counted. CDR3 sequence: CASSYLGGTYEQCS.

CDR3 nucleotides: TGTGCCAGCAGCTTAGGGGAGGGGAGTGAGCAGTACTTC. Its protein is CASSLGEGSEQYF. This rearrangement joins TRBV11-2 to TRBJ2-5; 7 nucleotides align to TRBD2. V was clipped by 1 base and J by 11 bases; unmatched bases: 7. This CDR3 region has 13 residues. CDR1 is SGHAT and CDR2 is FQNNGV in the germline V gene.

V is TRBV6-1 and J is TRBJ2-5; 7 nucleotides line up with TRBD1. The end of the DNA aligns better with TRBJ2-7, so the J call may be wrong. There are 15 residues in the CDR3. Germline V gives CDR1 MNHNS, CDR2 SASEGT. CDR3 sequence: CASSTGTASSYEQYF. As DNA, the CDR3 is TGTGCCAGCAGTACCGGGACAGCGAGCTCCTACGAGCAGTACTTC.

This chain connects TRBV7-2 to TRBJ2-1; D may be TRBD1 (5 bases). Germline CDR1 reads SGHTA; CDR2 reads FQGNSA. The CDR3 has 16 amino acids. The V and J ends lost 4 bases and 7 bases respectively, with 20 bases between them. CDR3 DNA sequence: TGTGCCAGCAGCTCCCTCACCTCGGACAAACTAAATGAGCAGTTCTTC. Amino acid sequence: CASSSLTSDKLNEQFF. The variable domain in full, with the rest retrieved from reference TRBV7-2 and TRBJ2-1, is GAGVSQSPSNKVTEKGKDVELRCDPISGHTALYWYRQSLGQGLEFLIYFQGNSAPDKSGLPSDRFSAERTGGSVSTLTIQRTQQEDSAVYLCASSSLTSDKLNEQFFGPGTRLTVL.

In its sample, this clonotype was seen a few times. CDR3 amino acids: CASRDRQSPYGYTF. The CDR3 DNA follows: TGTGCCAGCAGGGACAGACAGAGCCCCTATGGCTACACCTTC. This rearrangement joins TRBV25-1 to TRBJ1-2; tentatively, D is TRBD1 (6 bases). The V gene's germline CDR1 is MGHDK and CDR2 SYGVNS. The CDR3 loop spans 14 amino acids. With 6 bases removed from V and 4 bases from J, the gap between germline ends came to 15 bases.

The sample holds one count of this clonotype. V is TRBV6-1 and J is TRBJ2-1; 8 nucleotides line up with TRBD1. The J call may not be correct, given that the DNA end is closer to TRBJ2-6. In germline, CDR1 is MNHNS, CDR2 SASEGT. The CDR3 runs to 17 residues. The DNA of the CDR3 is TGTGCCAGCGCCAGGGGGACAGGCTACTCTGGGGCCAACGTCCTGACTTTC. Protein: CASARGTGYSGANVLTF.

The rearrangement uses TRBV6-5 and TRBJ2-1; 8 bases fit TRBD2. The trim removed 2 bases at V and 7 bases at J, leaving 7 bases unmatched. CDR3 length: 15 residues. CDR1 is MNHEY, CDR2 SVGAGI, per germline. The CDR3 region is CASSYHAGGGNEQFF. In DNA, the CDR3 is TGTGCCAGCAGTTACCACGCGGGAGGAGGTAATGAGCAGTTCTTC.

Many counts were recorded for this clonotype. CDR3: CASSTGGLSYEQYF. For the CDR3, the DNA is TGTGCCAGCAGTACAGGGGGTTTGAGCTACGAGCAGTACTTC. The V gene is TRBV7-6, the J gene TRBJ2-1, with 8 bases fitting TRBD1. The end of the DNA fits TRBJ2-7 better, so the J call may be wrong. The length of the CDR3 is 14 residues. From germline, CDR1 is SGHVS and CDR2 FNYEAQ.

The CDR3, as DNA: TGTGCCAGCAGTATATCGGGACTAGCCCTCAATGAGCAGTTCTTC. Translated, it gives CASSISGLALNEQFF. This chain uses TRBV28 with TRBJ2-1; 9 bases are a match to TRBD2. The length of the CDR3 is 15 residues. CDR1 is MDHEN and CDR2 is SYDVKM in the germline V gene. Germline trimming cut 5 bases from V and 6 bases from J; bases unmatched to any gene: 8. The full variable domain, rest sourced from reference TRBV28 and TRBJ2-1, is DVKVTQSSRYLVKRTGEKVFLECVQDMDHENMFWYRQDPGLGLRLIYFSYDVKMKEKGDIPEGYSVSREKKERFSLILESASTNQTSMYLCASSISGLALNEQFFGPGTRLTVL.